These 24 T cell receptor beta chains share one sample of origin, sequenced in a study of cytomegalovirus exposure and HLA in healthy donors. The repertoire was sequenced with immunoSEQ multiplex PCR; TCRdb's copy has only in-frame clones and lacks some. Here the sample spans some 150,000 clones, 70% to 90% being singletons. Sample: PBMCs. The receptors were gathered from a man between 18 and 29 years old in good health and CMV-seronegative.

CDR3 region: CASTIGQGGDTQYF. DNA for the CDR3: TGTGCCAGCACCATAGGACAGGGAGGAGATACGCAGTATTTT. The genes are TRBV5-8 and TRBJ2-3, with TRBD1 matching 8 bases. The CDR3 contains 14 residues. V lost 6 bases, J lost 5 bases, and 8 bases stayed unmatched. Germline CDR1 SGHTS, CDR2 YDEGEE.

The rearrangement links TRBV10-3 to TRBJ2-2; D gene unclear. Trimming took 5 bases from V and 1 from J, leaving 5 bases between them. Germline CDR1 is ENHRY and CDR2 is SYGVKD. This CDR3 is 13 amino acids long. The CDR3 DNA follows: TGTGCCATCAGTTCCAAGAACACCGGGGAGCTGTTTTTT. Translating it yields CAISSKNTGELFF.

This sequence joins TRBV4-2 and TRBJ2-1, with TRBD1 identical over 8 bases. Germline values: CDR1 LGHNA, CDR2 YNFKEQ. The CDR3 extends over 16 amino acids. J lost 6 bases, V lost 0 bases, and 7 bases had no gene match. The CDR3 DNA sequence: TGTGCCAGCAGCCAAGAGAGGCAGGGGGCACTCAATGAGCAGTTCTTC. Its translation is CASSQERQGALNEQFF.

This sequence joins TRBV6-1 and TRBJ1-2; D remains unclear. V was shortened by 6 bases and J by 2 bases, with 16 bases between the two germline ends. CDR1 MNHNS and CDR2 SASEGT come from the germline V gene. The CDR3 has 15 residues. As DNA, the CDR3 is TGTGCCAGCAGAAGGTCAAGCCCAGCGAACTATGGCTACACCTTC. Translated, it gives CASRRSSPANYGYTF.

This clone was counted once. This sequence joins TRBV6-5 and TRBJ2-3; the match to TRBD2 covers 9 bases. The junction had 6 bases not matched to a gene; V was cut back by 3 bases and J by 2 bases. Germline CDR1 MNHEY, CDR2 SVGAGI. This CDR3 is built from 16 residues. This CDR3 reads CASSYSGRPATDTQYF. The CDR3 region has the DNA TGTGCCAGCAGTTATAGCGGGAGACCCGCCACAGATACGCAGTATTTT.

The chain has TRBV18 and TRBJ2-2; 13 bases are shared with TRBD2. This CDR3 is built from 16 residues. The V segment lost 4 bases and the J segment 4 bases; nucleotides outside the gene matches: 3. In germline, CDR1 is KGHSH, CDR2 LQKENI. CDR3 sequence: CASSRTSGGGTGELFF. The CDR3 DNA reads as TGTGCCAGCTCACGGACTAGCGGGGGAGGCACCGGGGAGCTGTTTTTT.

The genes are TRBV4-1 and TRBJ1-2; 8 bases fit TRBD1. The trim removed 3 bases at V and 8 bases at J, leaving 5 bases unmatched. CDR1 MGHRA and CDR2 YSYEKL come from the germline V gene. CDR3 length equals 13 residues. This CDR3 reads CASSQQGAEGYTF. DNA for the CDR3: TGCGCCAGCAGCCAGCAGGGGGCGGAGGGCTACACCTTC.

The chain carries TRBV7-8 and TRBJ1-2; no definite D call. This CDR3 spans 17 amino acids. Deletions cut 5 bases from V and 5 bases from J, with 24 bases between. The germline CDR1 and CDR2 sequences are SGHVS and FQNEAQ. The CDR3 sequence: CASSPIPRGERRYGYTF. CDR3 nucleotides: TGTGCCAGCAGCCCCATACCCCGGGGAGAACGCCGTTATGGCTACACCTTC.

The chain employs TRBV6-5 and TRBJ1-3, with TRBD1 identical over 7 bases. V trimming: 6 bases; J trimming: 1 base; junction bases outside the gene matches: 6. Germline V CDR1 and CDR2: MNHEY, SVGAGI. The CDR3 is 15 amino acids. In nucleotides, the CDR3 is TGTGCCAGCAGAGACAGGGTTTGGTCTGGAAACACCATATATTTT. Translating gives CASRDRVWSGNTIYF.

The V and J genes are TRBV18 and TRBJ1-2; D unresolved. This CDR3 has 15 amino acids. Germline V gene lookup returns CDR1 KGHSH and CDR2 LQKENI. The ends were cut back, 3 bases at V and 5 bases at J, with 16 bases in the middle. The CDR3 loop is CASSPGSRSEYGYTF. The CDR3 nucleotides are TGTGCCAGCTCACCTGGGAGCAGGAGCGAATATGGCTACACCTTC.

V gene TRBV19 combines with J gene TRBJ2-1; the match to TRBD2 covers 14 bases. V lost 4 bases and J lost 8; bases outside the gene matches: 4. Germline CDR1 LNHDA, CDR2 SQIVND (reference sequence). The CDR3 runs 15 residues. This CDR3 is CASSTGTSGSDEQFF. DNA for the CDR3: TGTGCCAGTAGTACCGGGACTAGCGGGAGCGATGAGCAGTTCTTC. Supplemented by reference TRBV19 and TRBJ2-1, the full variable domain reads DGGITQSPKYLFRKEGQNVTLSCEQNLNHDAMYWYRQDPGQGLRLIYYSQIVNDFQKGDIAEGYSVSREKKESFPLTVTSAQKNPTAFYLCASSTGTSGSDEQFFGPGTRLTVL.

The V call is TRBV29-1, the J call TRBJ2-7; a possible D gene is TRBD2 (6 bases). CDR1 is SQVTM and CDR2 is ANQGSEA in the germline V gene. Trimming removed 3 bases from V and 4 bases from J, with 16 bases in between. The CDR3 length is 14 residues. CDR3 region: CSVDRDGGRYEQYF. The CDR3 nucleotides read TGCAGCGTTGACAGGGATGGGGGGAGGTACGAGCAGTACTTC.

V and J are TRBV7-2 and TRBJ2-3; 9 bases fit TRBD2. After removal of 0 bases from V and 1 base from J, the junction contained 8 bases not matched to a gene. This CDR3 comprises 18 residues. Germline assignment: CDR1 SGHTA and CDR2 FQGNSA. In DNA form, the CDR3 reads TGTGCCAGCAGCTTAGCGTGGCGGGGGGGGTTGGGCACAGATACGCAGTATTTT. This codes for CASSLAWRGGLGTDTQYF. The full variable domain, its missing parts supplied by reference TRBV7-2 and TRBJ2-3, is GAGVSQSPSNKVTEKGKDVELRCDPISGHTALYWYRQSLGQGLEFLIYFQGNSAPDKSGLPSDRFSAERTGGSVSTLTIQRTQQEDSAVYLCASSLAWRGGLGTDTQYFGPGTRLTVL.

The rearrangement joins TRBV6-1 to TRBJ2-5; no definite D call. The CDR3 loop spans 12 amino acids. The V and J ends lost 6 bases and 4 bases respectively, with 9 bases between them. Germline V gives CDR1 MNHNS, CDR2 SASEGT. This CDR3 is CASRRSVETQYF. CDR3 coding DNA: TGTGCCAGCAGGCGGTCGGTAGAGACCCAGTACTTC.

The V and J genes are TRBV4-2 and TRBJ1-4; 7 bases agree with TRBD1. Trimming took 0 bases from V and 5 from J; bases not matched to a gene: 3. CDR3 size: 15 residues. The germline gives CDR1 LGHNA, CDR2 YNFKEQ. CDR3 residues: CASSQERGRNEKLFF. The CDR3 DNA reads as TGTGCCAGCAGCCAAGAAAGGGGGCGAAATGAAAAACTGTTTTTT.

The CDR3 sequence is CASSVPGQGPSQPQHF. The CDR3 DNA follows: TGTGCCAGCAGTGTCCCGGGACAGGGTCCTAGCCAGCCCCAGCATTTT. The V gene is TRBV6-1, the J gene TRBJ1-5, with 9 bases fitting TRBD1. Germline CDR1 is MNHNS and CDR2 is SASEGT. The CDR3 runs 16 residues. V trimming: 4 bases; J trimming: 7 bases; junction bases outside the gene matches: 11.

The chain is built from TRBV6-5 and TRBJ1-5; D not resolved. The CDR3 totals 14 residues. V lost 5 bases and J 6 bases, leaving 14 bases between the germline ends. Germline-derived CDR1 and CDR2 are MNHEY and SVGAGI. CDR3 loop: CASSPTNSGQPQHF. The DNA for the CDR3 is TGTGCCAGCAGTCCGACCAATAGCGGTCAGCCCCAGCATTTT.

This chain joins TRBV11-3 and TRBJ2-1, with TRBD2 matching 10 bases. V lost 4 bases to trimming and J lost 7 bases; unmatched junction nucleotides: 7. The CDR3 covers 15 residues. CDR1 SGHNT and CDR2 YENEEA come from the germline V gene. The DNA of the CDR3 is TGTGCCAGCAGCTACATAGCGGGGGGTAGGAATGAGCAGTTCTTC. Translation gives CASSYIAGGRNEQFF. Full variable domain (rest looked up from reference TRBV11-3 and TRBJ2-1): EAGVVQSPRYKIIEKKQPVAFWCNPISGHNTLYWYLQNLGQGPELLIRYENEEAVDDSQLPKDRFSAERLKGVDSTLKIQPAELGDSAVYLCASSYIAGGRNEQFFGPGTRLTVL.

This clone occurred a few times. The V gene is TRBV23-1, the J gene TRBJ1-2; TRBD1 matches 9 bases. Being an ORF, TRBV23-1 has a function that is uncertain. After removal of 8 bases from V and 9 bases from J, the junction contained 13 bases not matched to a gene. The CDR3 has 14 residues. The CDR3 loop is CASQKPGQGLRYTF. The CDR3 nucleotides read TGCGCCAGCCAAAAACCGGGACAGGGATTACGCTACACCTTC.

This rearrangement joins TRBV9 to TRBJ1-4; D is possibly TRBD1 (5 bases). Trimming shortened V by 0 bases and J by 7 bases, and 16 bases separated the two germline ends. The CDR3 is made up of 16 amino acids. Germline values: CDR1 SGDLS, CDR2 YYNGEE. CDR3 residues: CASSVGTGLILEKLFF. The CDR3 nucleotides are TGTGCCAGCAGCGTAGGCACAGGCCTCATTCTTGAAAAACTGTTTTTT.

This clone was counted a few times. The chain combines TRBV6-6 with TRBJ2-7; 12 bases are a match to TRBD2. This CDR3 region has 14 residues. Losses at the gene ends were 6 bases for V and 5 bases for J; bases not matched to a gene: 5. Per the germline V gene, CDR1 is MNHNY and CDR2 is SVGAGI (reference sequence). CDR3 sequence: CASSPTSGSNEQYF. The DNA of the CDR3 is TGTGCCAGCAGCCCGACTAGCGGGAGTAACGAGCAGTACTTC.

This clone was observed once. The CDR3 protein is CASSQEPVSSYNSPLHF. The CDR3 nucleotides are TGCGCCAGCAGCCAAGAACCCGTTAGCTCCTATAATTCACCCCTCCACTTT. The genes are TRBV4-1 and TRBJ1-6, with D unresolved. V was pared by 0 bases and J by 0 bases, with 9 bases between. CDR3 size: 17 residues. The germline V gene has CDR1 MGHRA and CDR2 YSYEKL.

The rearrangement joins TRBV4-3 to TRBJ2-2; D gene unclear. The CDR3 sequence is 14 residues long. Germline CDR1 reads LGHNA; CDR2 reads YSLEER. Trimming pared 1 base from V and 6 bases from J, leaving 9 bases between. CDR3 region: CASSQVHPAGELFF. The CDR3 DNA is TGCGCCAGCAGCCAAGTCCACCCGGCCGGGGAGCTGTTTTTT.

The genes are TRBV5-6 and TRBJ2-2; a possible D gene is TRBD1 (6 bases). This CDR3 has 14 residues. V lost 3 bases to trimming and J lost 4 bases, with 10 bases between them. Germline V gene sequence: CDR1 SGHDT, CDR2 YYEEEE. In nucleotides, the CDR3 is TGTGCCAGCAGCTCTTTAGGGGGCACCGGGGAGCTGTTTTTT. This translates into CASSSLGGTGELFF.